This is a list of T cell receptor beta chains from one sample in a study of T cell responses to AZD1222 COVID-19 vaccine. Clones were read by immunoSEQ multiplex PCR, and TCRdb kept only the in-frame ones, dropping some. This repertoire shows 100,000 to 120,000 clones, 88% found once; its top ten account for about 1.6%. Sequenced material: peripheral blood, taken on day 0 of AZD1222 vaccination. These receptor sequences come from an adult in good health. Both conserved end residues are part of each CDR3. D genes are given only for firm matches. Rows may omit the clone size; those that give it use once, few, many or a size class.

j_call v_call d_call clone_size cdr3_nt cdr3_aa
TRBJ2-2 TRBV5-1 TRBD1 . TGCGCCAGCAGCTGGGACAGAACCGGGGAGCTGTTTTTT CASSWDRTGELFF
TRBJ2-7 TRBV9 TRBD2 . TGTGCCAGCAGCGTAGGGTCTAGCGGGGGAAACGAGCAGTACTTC CASSVGSSGGNEQYF
TRBJ1-2 TRBV6-6 . . TGTGCCAGCAGTTGGCGGGGGGATTCGGGAGGCTACACCTTC CASSWRGDSGGYTF
TRBJ2-7 TRBV20-1 TRBD1 . TGCAGTGTTAGTCAGGGGGCCGTGTCCGAGCAGTACTTC CSVSQGAVSEQYF
TRBJ2-2 TRBV2 . . TGTGCCAGCGGATCTCCAGGGGGGCAAAACACCGGGGAGCTGTTTTTT CASGSPGGQNTGELFF
TRBJ1-2 TRBV27 . once TGTGCCAGCATGGACCCGGGAGCAGCTAATGGCTACACCTTC CASMDPGAANGYTF
TRBJ2-5 TRBV27 TRBD1 . TGTGCCAGCAGTTACCGGGACAGTCTCCAAGAGACCCAGTACTTC CASSYRDSLQETQYF
TRBJ2-5 TRBV5-1 . . TGCGCCAGCAGCTTGGGGCAGACGGTAGTCCAGGAGACCCAGTACTTC CASSLGQTVVQETQYF
TRBJ1-4 TRBV19 TRBD1 . TGTGCCAGTAGTCACCGGGACAGGGGACCCTCAACTAATGAAAAACTGTTTTTT CASSHRDRGPSTNEKLFF
TRBJ1-1 TRBV5-4 . . TGTGCCAGCAGCCCTTGGCTAACGTCGAACACTGAAGCTTTCTTT CASSPWLTSNTEAFF
TRBJ1-1 TRBV19 . few TGTGCCAGTCGGCGGGTCTCATCTGAAGCTTTCTTT CASRRVSSEAFF
TRBJ1-3 TRBV29-1 . . TGCAGCGTTGAACCCCTTCATGAGACCTTCTCTGGAAACACCATATATTTT CSVEPLHETFSGNTIYF
TRBJ2-1 TRBV11-2 TRBD2 . TGTGCCAGCAGCTTCGGGGCTAGCGGGAGTCCCCTCTACAATGAGCAGTTCTTC CASSFGASGSPLYNEQFF
TRBJ1-1 TRBV6-5 TRBD1 . TGTGCCAGCAGGGACAGGGGTCTTGGCACTGAAGCTTTCTTT CASRDRGLGTEAFF
TRBJ1-2 TRBV3-1/TRBV3-2 . . TGTGCCAGCAGCCCTTTTCTGCAGCCCTATGGCTACACCTTC CASSPFLQPYGYTF
TRBJ1-2 TRBV5-1 . few TGCGCCAGCAGCTTGTCCTGGGCGGACTATGGCTACACCTTC CASSLSWADYGYTF
TRBJ2-7 TRBV6-5 . . TGTGCCAGCAGCCCCGGGGGACAGTTGTACGAGCAGTACTTC CASSPGGQLYEQYF
TRBJ1-1 TRBV2 TRBD1 . TGTGCCGACAGGGGATCGGGCATGAACACTGAAGCTTTCTTT CADRGSGMNTEAFF
TRBJ2-7 TRBV30 . . TGTGCCTGGAGGACAAACAGGGCGGGCGAGCAGTACTTC CAWRTNRAGEQYF
TRBJ2-1 TRBV27 . once TGTGCCAGCAGTTTACTAGCCCCCTACAATGAGCAGTTCTTC CASSLLAPYNEQFF
TRBJ1-5 TRBV2 TRBD1 . TGTGCCAGCAGGGCAGGGACAGCACAGCCCCAGCATTTT CASRAGTAQPQHF
TRBJ1-3 TRBV7-8 . . TGTGCCAGCAGCTTAGACAGGGCAGGCACCATATATTTT CASSLDRAGTIYF
TRBJ2-3 TRBV27 . . TGTGCCAGCAGACCTGATACAGGGCCCCGGGTGTCCGCTACGCAGTATTTT CASRPDTGPRVSATQYF
TRBJ1-2 TRBV14 . few TGTGCCAGCAGCCAAGGGGGGCCGTATGGCTACACCTTC CASSQGGPYGYTF
TRBJ2-1 TRBV7-2 . . TGTGCCAGCAGCTTACATCGAGTTGAGCAGTTCTTC CASSLHRVEQFF
TRBJ2-5 TRBV25-1 . . TGTGCCAGCAGTCAATACAGGGGAGGAGAGACCCAGTACTTC CASSQYRGGETQYF
TRBJ2-7 TRBV29-1 TRBD1 . TGCAGCGTCCGACGTACAGGGGGGTCCGGGTCATGGCACGAGCAGTACTTC CSVRRTGGSGSWHEQYF
TRBJ1-1 TRBV7-6 . . TGTGCCAGCAGCAAAGTTCCTGGAGGCACTGAAGCTTTCTTT CASSKVPGGTEAFF
TRBJ2-7 TRBV29-1 TRBD1 . TGCAGCGCCAAGGAGACAGGGGGTCCCTACGAGCAGTACTTC CSAKETGGPYEQYF
TRBJ1-5 TRBV2 TRBD1 . TGTGCCAGCAACAAGGGGACAGGCAATCAGCCCCAGCATTTT CASNKGTGNQPQHF
TRBJ2-1 TRBV5-1 . . TGCGCCAGCAGCTTGACCAGACAAAACAATGAGCAGTTCTTC CASSLTRQNNEQFF
TRBJ1-2 TRBV6-5 TRBD1 few TGTGCCAGCAACCGACAGGGATCCGGCTATGGCTACACCTTC CASNRQGSGYGYTF
TRBJ1-5 TRBV19 . . TGTGCCAGTAGTATAACCGGACACGGCTTGAATCAGCCCCAGCATTTT CASSITGHGLNQPQHF
TRBJ1-4 TRBV5-1 TRBD1 . TGCGCCAGCAGCTCCGACAGGGATCGAAGCGAAAAACTGTTTTTT CASSSDRDRSEKLFF
TRBJ1-2 TRBV27 . . TGTGCCAGCAGTTTATTCTCCCGTAGGGGATTGGATGGCTACACCTTC CASSLFSRRGLDGYTF
TRBJ2-1 TRBV10-1 TRBD2 few TGCGCCAGCAGTCTAGGGGGAGCGGGGGACAATGAGCAGTTCTTC CASSLGGAGDNEQFF
TRBJ2-7 TRBV6-5 TRBD1 . TGTGCCAGCAGTCAGGACAGGGGTTCCTACGAGCAGTACTTC CASSQDRGSYEQYF
TRBJ1-1 TRBV6-5 TRBD1 . TGTGCCAGCAGTTCTCCGGGACAGGCGCATTCGGCTTTCTTT CASSSPGQAHSAFF
TRBJ1-2 TRBV1 . . TGCACCAGCAGCCAAGATTGGGGCAGTGTCTATGGCTACACCTTC CTSSQDWGSVYGYTF
TRBJ1-3 TRBV19 TRBD1 . TGTGCCAGTAGTCCCCGCCGCTCGACAGGGTCTGGAAACACCATATATTTT CASSPRRSTGSGNTIYF
TRBJ2-7 TRBV24-1 TRBD1 . TGTGCCACCAGTGGTCCCCCGGGACAGGGTAATCGGCAGTACTTC CATSGPPGQGNRQYF
TRBJ1-1 TRBV19 . once TGTGCCAGTAGTATCCGGGGAGGGAACACTGAAGCTTTCTTT CASSIRGGNTEAFF
TRBJ1-2 TRBV30 TRBD1 . TGTGCCTGGGTTAGACAGGGGGGCTATGGCTACACCTTC CAWVRQGGYGYTF
TRBJ1-2 TRBV6-5 . . TGTGCCAGCAGTCCCCAGGGTTGGGGCTACACCTTC CASSPQGWGYTF
TRBJ1-5 TRBV19 TRBD1 once TGTGCCAGTAGTCTACAGGGGGATAGCAATCAGCCCCAGCATTTT CASSLQGDSNQPQHF
TRBJ2-5 TRBV30 . . TGTGCCTGGAGTGTAAAGGCAGCACAAGAGACCCAGTACTTC CAWSVKAAQETQYF
TRBJ2-7 TRBV10-2 TRBD2 . TGCGCCAGCAGTGAGTCGACAGCGGGAGTGGGTGAGCAGTACTTC CASSESTAGVGEQYF
TRBJ1-2 TRBV19 . . TGTGCCAGTAGTATGGGAGGACGGGAATATGGCTACACCTTC CASSMGGREYGYTF
TRBJ2-2 TRBV2 . . TGTGCCAGCAGGATAGGAGATCATAACACCGGGGAGCTGTTTTTT CASRIGDHNTGELFF
TRBJ1-2 TRBV27 . . TGTGCCAGCAGTCGCGGGGTGCCGAACCCCGGCTACACCTTC CASSRGVPNPGYTF